A single T cell receptor (beta chain) is shown here with its context. These data belong to a study of T cell changes during pregnancy in multiple sclerosis. Measured with immunoSEQ multiplex PCR; TCRdb has only the in-frame clones, and not every one. The data hold around 95,000 clones, with over 80% observed a single time. This specimen was peripheral blood, taken after pregnancy. This sequence was found in a female donor with multiple sclerosis, enrolled in a pregnancy study.

CDR3 nucleotide sequence: TGTGCCAGCAGTGCTATACAGGCCCAACTCCAAGAGACCCAGTACTTC. Translation gives CASSAIQAQLQETQYF. V is TRBV6-1 and J is TRBJ2-5, with D tentatively TRBD1 (5 bases). The CDR3 spans 16 residues. V lost 4 bases and J 1 base, leaving 16 bases between the germline ends. Germline V gene sequence: CDR1 MNHNS, CDR2 SASEGT.